What follows describes a single T cell receptor (beta chain). Its cognate antigen is unknown. This CDR3 is 14 amino acids long. V lost 6 bases, J lost 1 base, and 12 bases lay in between. Germline loops: CDR1 MNHNS, CDR2 SASEGT. This table comes from immunoSEQ multiplex PCR, and its TCRdb copy is limited to in-frame clones, with some not included. The table shows 2,500,000 or so clones, with 93% occurring only once. This specimen belongs to a study of shared clonotypes between healthy human individuals. Study-wide findings and caveats: Naive CD4 clonotypes overlapped across a handful of donors at roughly 5.1%.

The receptor's source is a man aged 18 to 29 in good health. Some clones in this sample may be carry-over from other donors' samples. The sequencing input was naive CD4+ T cells from PBMCs. Noted subset: CD45RA+ positively selected. This rearrangement joins TRBV6-1 to TRBJ1-1; perhaps TRBD1 as D (5 bases). The DNA of the CDR3 is TGTGCCAGCAGACAAACCGGGGGGAACACTGAAGCTTTCTTT. Its translation is CASRQTGGNTEAFF.